This TCR beta chain was profiled in a study of brain T cells in children with intractable seizures. Study-wide findings and caveats: Pre- and post-surgery blood differed in depth, so pre-surgery absences may be undersampling.

This CDR3 spans 13 amino acids. CDR1 SSHAT and CDR2 FNYEAQ come from the germline V gene (reference sequence). The sequenced cases were selected for having the highest brain T cell transcript signatures. Sequencing used immunoSEQ multiplex PCR; TCRdb keeps in-frame clones, though not all of them. Of about 22,000 clones detected, approximately 94% appear once; the ten largest clones hold 6.4%. About this clone: Its matching antigen is unknown.

The source was peripheral blood, collected at surgery. The sequence was collected from a boy aged 5-17 years with focal cortical dysplasia and intractable seizures. This chain links TRBV7-7 with TRBJ2-7; D gene uncertain. CDR3 nucleotides: TGTGCCAGCAGCTTATGGAAGGCGGTAGCTCGGAGCGTA. Translated, it gives CASSLWKAVARSV.